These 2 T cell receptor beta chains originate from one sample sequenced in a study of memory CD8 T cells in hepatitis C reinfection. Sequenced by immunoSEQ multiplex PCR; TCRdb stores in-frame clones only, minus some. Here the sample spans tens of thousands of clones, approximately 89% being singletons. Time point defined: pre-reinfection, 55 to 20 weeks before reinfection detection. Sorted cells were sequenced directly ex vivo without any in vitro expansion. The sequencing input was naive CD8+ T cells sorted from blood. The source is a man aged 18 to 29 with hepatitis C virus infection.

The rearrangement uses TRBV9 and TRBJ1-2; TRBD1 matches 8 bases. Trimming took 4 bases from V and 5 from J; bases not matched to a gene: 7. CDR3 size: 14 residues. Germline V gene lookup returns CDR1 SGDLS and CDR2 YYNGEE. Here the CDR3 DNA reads TGTGCCAGCAGCCCCGGCCAGGGGGCGTATGGCTACACCTTC. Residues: CASSPGQGAYGYTF.

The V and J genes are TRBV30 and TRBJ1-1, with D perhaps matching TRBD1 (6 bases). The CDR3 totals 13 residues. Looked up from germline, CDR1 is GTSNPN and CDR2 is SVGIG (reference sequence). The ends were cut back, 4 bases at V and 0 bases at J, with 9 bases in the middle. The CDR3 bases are TGTGCCTGGAATGAGGGGGTGAACACTGAAGCTTTCTTT. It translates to CAWNEGVNTEAFF. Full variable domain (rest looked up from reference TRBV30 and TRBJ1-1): SQTIHQWPATLVQPVGSPLSLECTVEGTSNPNLYWYRQAAGRGLQLLFYSVGIGQISSEVPQNLSASRPQDRQFILSSKKLLLSDSGFYLCAWNEGVNTEAFFGQGTRLTVV.